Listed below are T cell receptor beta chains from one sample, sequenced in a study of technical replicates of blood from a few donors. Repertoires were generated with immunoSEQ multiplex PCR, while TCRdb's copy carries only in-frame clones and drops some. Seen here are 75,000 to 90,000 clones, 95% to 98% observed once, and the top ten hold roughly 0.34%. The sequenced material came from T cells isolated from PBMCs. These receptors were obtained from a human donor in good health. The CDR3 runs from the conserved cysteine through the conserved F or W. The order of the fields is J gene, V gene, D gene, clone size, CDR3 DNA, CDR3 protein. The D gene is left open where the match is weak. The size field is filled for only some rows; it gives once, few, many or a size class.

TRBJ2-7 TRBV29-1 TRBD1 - TGCAGCGCCCAGACAGGGTCCTACGAGCAGTACTTC CSAQTGSYEQYF
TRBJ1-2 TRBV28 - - TGTGCCAGCAGCCTACGGACAGACTATGGCTACACCTTC CASSLRTDYGYTF
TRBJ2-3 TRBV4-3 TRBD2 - TGCGCCAGCAGCCAAGATATGGTAGCGGGAGGGAAAAATACGCAGTATTTT CASSQDMVAGGKNTQYF
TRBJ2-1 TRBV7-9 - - TGTGCCAGCGCTTCTGCAGCCCCGGGACTCGGAGTAGAGCAGTTCTTC CASASAAPGLGVEQFF
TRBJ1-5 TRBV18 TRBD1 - TGTGCCAGCTCTCCGGGACAGGGGGATCAGCCCCAGCATTTT CASSPGQGDQPQHF
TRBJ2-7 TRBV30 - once TGTGCCTGGAACGAGAGAGGTTACGAGCAGTACTTC CAWNERGYEQYF
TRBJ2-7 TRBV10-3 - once TGTGCCATCAGTGTAACCCTCGGACAGACCTACGAGCAGTACTTC CAISVTLGQTYEQYF
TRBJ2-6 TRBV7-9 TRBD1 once TGTGCCAGCAGCTTAGCCTTGACAGGGGGCTCTGGGGCCAACGTCCTGACTTTC CASSLALTGGSGANVLTF
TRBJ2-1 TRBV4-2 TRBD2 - TGTGCCAGCAGCCTGATACTGGGCGAGCGGGAGTACTCCTACAATGAGCAGTTCTTC CASSLILGEREYSYNEQFF
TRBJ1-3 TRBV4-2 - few TGTGCCAGCAGCCAAGACAGAAACTCTGGAAACACCATATATTTT CASSQDRNSGNTIYF
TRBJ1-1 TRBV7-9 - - TGTGCCAGCAGCCCTCCGAGGAACACTGAAGCTTTCTTT CASSPPRNTEAFF
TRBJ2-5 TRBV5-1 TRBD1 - TGCGCCAGCAGCCCCTCCGGACAGGGATTCGGGGAGACCCAGTACTTC CASSPSGQGFGETQYF
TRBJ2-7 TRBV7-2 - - TGTGCCAGCAGCACACTGCCTAGCAACGAGCAGTACTTC CASSTLPSNEQYF
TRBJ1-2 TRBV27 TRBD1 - TGTGCCAGCAGTCTGGGACAGGGCTATGGCTACACCTTC CASSLGQGYGYTF
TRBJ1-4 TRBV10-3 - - TGTGCCATCAGCAGGGGAGGGAATGAAAAACTGTTTTTT CAISRGGNEKLFF
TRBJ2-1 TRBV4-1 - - TGCGCCAGCAGCCAACCAACTAGCACTGAGCAGTTCTTC CASSQPTSTEQFF
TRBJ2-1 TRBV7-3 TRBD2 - TGTGCCAGCAGCTTGACTAGCGGGACACACAATGAGCAGTTCTTC CASSLTSGTHNEQFF
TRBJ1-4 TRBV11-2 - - TGTGCCAGCAGCGTACAGGGCAGGAAACTGTTTTTT CASSVQGRKLFF
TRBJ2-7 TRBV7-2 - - TGTGCCAGCACCGCTAATCGGGGGAGCAACGAGCAGTACTTC CASTANRGSNEQYF
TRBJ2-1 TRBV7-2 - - TGTGCCAGCAGCTGGAGGAGAGAGAGCTCCTACAATGAGCAGTTCTTC CASSWRRESSYNEQFF
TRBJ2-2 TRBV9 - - TGTGCCAGCAGGGGGCGCGGTACCGGGGAGCTGTTTTTT CASRGRGTGELFF
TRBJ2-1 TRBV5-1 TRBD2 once TGCGCCAGCAGCTCCTTAGGGACTAGCGGGAGAGATGAGCAGTTCTTC CASSSLGTSGRDEQFF
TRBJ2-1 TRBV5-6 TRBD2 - TGTGCCAGCAGGATTATCACTAGCGGGAGGGATAATGAGCAGTTCTTC CASRIITSGRDNEQFF
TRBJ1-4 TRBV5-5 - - TGTGCCAGCAGCCCTCGGACTAGCGGCACTAATGAAAAACTGTTTTTT CASSPRTSGTNEKLFF
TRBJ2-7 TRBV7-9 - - TGTGCCATTCATCAAAGGGGGGAGGGCTCCTACGAGCAGTACTTC CAIHQRGEGSYEQYF
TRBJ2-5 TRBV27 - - TGTGCCAGCAGTAACAGGGAGGGGGAGACCCAGTACTTC CASSNREGETQYF
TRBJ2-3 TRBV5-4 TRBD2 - TGTGCCAGCAGCCCTAGCTGGGCTAGCGGGAGGGCCGCAGATACGCAGTATTTT CASSPSWASGRAADTQYF
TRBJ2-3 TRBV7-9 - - TGTGCCAGCAGCTTAGATCAGGGCGGTACGCAGTATTTT CASSLDQGGTQYF
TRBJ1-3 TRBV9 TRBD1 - TGTGCCAGCAGCTTAAACCCCGCAGGGGGTAGCTCTGGAAACACCATATATTTT CASSLNPAGGSSGNTIYF
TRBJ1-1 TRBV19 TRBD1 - TGTGCCAGTAGGCAAGACAGGGTGAACACTGAAGCTTTCTTT CASRQDRVNTEAFF
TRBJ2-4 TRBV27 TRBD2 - TGTGCCAGCAGGCTGGGAGGGGCCGGAAACATTCAGTACTTC CASRLGGAGNIQYF
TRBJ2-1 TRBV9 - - TGTGCCAGCAGCGTAGTCGCCGGCGGGCGGTCCTACAATGAGCAGTTCTTC CASSVVAGGRSYNEQFF
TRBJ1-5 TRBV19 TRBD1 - TGTGCCAGTAGTATCCCCAGGGGGGCGGATCAGCCCCAGCATTTT CASSIPRGADQPQHF
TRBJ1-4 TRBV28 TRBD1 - TGTGCCAGCAGATCCGGAGGACAGGCAGGTGAAAAACTGTTTTTT CASRSGGQAGEKLFF
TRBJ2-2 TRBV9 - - TGTGCCAGCAGCGCCAGCCTGAGGGACACCGGGGAGCTGTTTTTT CASSASLRDTGELFF
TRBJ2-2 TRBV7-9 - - TGTGCCAGCCCGGGACTCCGGAACACCGGGGAGCTGTTTTTT CASPGLRNTGELFF
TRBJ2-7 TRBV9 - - TGTGCCAGCAGCGTCACCTCAGGTATCTCCTACGAGCAGTACTTC CASSVTSGISYEQYF
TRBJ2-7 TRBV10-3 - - TGTGCCATCACCAACTCCTACGAGCAGTACTTC CAITNSYEQYF
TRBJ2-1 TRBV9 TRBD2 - TGTGCCAGCAGCGGATCTAGCGGGAGGATCGGTGAGCAGTTCTTC CASSGSSGRIGEQFF
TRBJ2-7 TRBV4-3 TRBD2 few TGCGCCAGCAGCCAAGGACTAGCGGGAGGCTACGAGCAGTACTTC CASSQGLAGGYEQYF
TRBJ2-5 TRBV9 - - TGTGCCAGCAGCGTATGGGGGGGCGAGGAGACCCAGTACTTC CASSVWGGEETQYF
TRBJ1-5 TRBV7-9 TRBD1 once TGTGCCAGCAGCTTAGGGGGGACAGGTCAGCCCCAGCATTTT CASSLGGTGQPQHF
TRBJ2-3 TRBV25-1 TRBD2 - TGTGCCAGCAGTGAACCCGGGACTAGCGGCACAGATACGCAGTATTTT CASSEPGTSGTDTQYF
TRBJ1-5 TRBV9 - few TGTGCCAGCAGCGCAAGGGACACTAGCAATCAGCCCCAGCATTTT CASSARDTSNQPQHF
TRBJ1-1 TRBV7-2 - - TGTGCCAGCAGCCTCAGGGTGTACACTGAAGCTTTCTTT CASSLRVYTEAFF
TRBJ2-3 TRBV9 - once TGTGCCAGCAGCGTAGTCCGGTCCTCTCTTGATACGCAGTATTTT CASSVVRSSLDTQYF
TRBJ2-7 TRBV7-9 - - TGTGCCAGCAGCTTAGCTTTGCGGGAGCAGTACTTC CASSLALREQYF
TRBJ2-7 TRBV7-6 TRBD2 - TGTGCCAGCAGCCCGGGACTAGCGCCGGAGCAGTACTTC CASSPGLAPEQYF
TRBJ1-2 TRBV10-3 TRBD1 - TGTGCCACTGGGACAGGGAATGGCTACACCTTC CATGTGNGYTF